The present TCR beta chain was sequenced within a study of CD4 T cells in relation to SARS-CoV-2 and coronaviruses. Trimming pared 6 bases from V and 6 bases from J, leaving 12 bases between. The germline V gene encodes CDR1 DFQATT and CDR2 SNEGSKA (reference sequence). CDR3 length: 11 residues. CD4+ T cells from unexposed donors were obtained before the COVID-19 pandemic (2011-2018). After nine to ten days of culture, CD4+ T cells were isolated. This clone was recorded once. Its matching antigen is unknown. Method: immunoSEQ multiplex PCR; TCRdb's copy keeps in-frame clones and lacks some. The sample records 15,000 to 20,000 clones, around 79% being singletons.

This sequence originates from a human donor in good health. The V gene is TRBV20-1, the J gene TRBJ2-7; D might be TRBD1 or TRBD2, each matching 5 bases. The material sequenced was CD4+ T cells from PBMCs, cultured in vitro. CDR3 sequence: CSAIPGREQYF. CDR3 nucleotides: TGCAGTGCCATACCGGGGCGCGAGCAGTACTTC.